These 32 T cell receptor beta chains share one sample of origin, sequenced in a study of vaccination effects on CD4 cells after COVID-19. Profiling relied on immunoSEQ multiplex PCR, and the TCRdb table lists in-frame clones only, not all of them. The repertoire includes about 47,000 clones, 60% to 85% of them detected once, and 10% to 15% sits in the top ten. Culture lasted about ten days before CD4+ T cell isolation. No antigen has been assigned to these receptors. Material: CD4+ T cells from PBMCs cultured without peptide, obtained before COVID-19 vaccination. The receptors originated from a human donor who had a prior SARS-CoV-2 infection.

The chain recombines TRBV19 with TRBJ2-3, with TRBD2 matching over 7 bases. The CDR3 is 16 amino acids. V dropped 4 bases and J dropped 2; count of bases not matched to a gene: 9. Germline CDR1 reads LNHDA; CDR2 reads SQIVND (reference sequence). The CDR3 sequence: CASSSWVSGLTDTQYF. In DNA, the CDR3 is TGTGCCAGTAGTAGCTGGGTTAGCGGGCTCACAGATACGCAGTATTTT.

A few counts support this clone. The chain carries TRBV30 and TRBJ1-2; D remains ambiguous. The CDR3 totals 11 residues. The V and J ends lost 1 base and 4 bases respectively, with 4 bases between them. Germline lookup yields CDR1 GTSNPN and CDR2 SVGIG (reference sequence). CDR3 nucleotides: TGTGCCTGGAGTGGTACCTATGGCTACACCTTC. Translation: CAWSGTYGYTF.

V gene TRBV5-6 combines with J gene TRBJ2-3, with TRBD1 identical over 11 bases. Germline V gives CDR1 SGHDT, CDR2 YYEEEE. V was clipped by 4 bases and J by 2 bases; unmatched bases: 12. The CDR3 has 18 residues. CDR3 nucleotides: TGTGCCAGCAGCGCGGGGTATAGGGACAGGGGGTTCACAGATACGCAGTATTTT. It encodes CASSAGYRDRGFTDTQYF.

This sequence joins TRBV27 and TRBJ2-7, with 7 bases identical to TRBD1. Germline CDR1 MNHEY, CDR2 SMNVEV (reference sequence). CDR3 length equals 18 residues. The V segment lost 8 bases and the J segment 7 bases; nucleotides outside the gene matches: 26. This CDR3 reads CASPLRGAPTGSVSEQYF. CDR3 nucleotide sequence: TGTGCCAGCCCCCTCAGGGGTGCTCCGACAGGGAGTGTGAGTGAGCAGTACTTC.

As DNA, the CDR3 is TGTGCCAGCAGTTACAACCCCGGGACTACCCAAGATGAGCAGTTCTTC. This sequence encodes CASSYNPGTTQDEQFF. This chain uses TRBV7-3 with TRBJ2-1; TRBD2 aligns across 7 bases. Germline V gene lookup returns CDR1 SGHTA and CDR2 FQGTGA. J lost 8 bases, V lost 6 bases, and 16 bases had no gene match. The CDR3 is 16 residues long.

The J gene is TRBJ2-6, the V gene TRBV10-3; a weak D match, TRBD2 (6 bases). From germline, CDR1 is ENHRY and CDR2 SYGVKD. The V and J ends lost 4 bases and 0 bases respectively, with 19 bases between them. This CDR3 comprises 19 residues. This CDR3 is CAISGVGGTSPSGANVLTF. The CDR3 DNA reads TGTGCCATCAGTGGGGTCGGAGGGACGAGCCCCTCTGGGGCCAACGTCCTGACTTTC.

This chain links TRBV5-6 with TRBJ2-5; D gene ambiguous. CDR1 and CDR2 from the germline V gene are SGHDT and YYEEEE. Trimming pared 0 bases from V and 4 bases from J, leaving 13 bases between. This CDR3 has 15 amino acids. CDR3 in amino acids: CASSLAPRWTETQYF. The CDR3 nucleotides read TGTGCCAGCAGCTTGGCCCCTCGCTGGACAGAGACCCAGTACTTC.

The V gene is TRBV5-8, the J gene TRBJ2-1; 10 bases map to TRBD2. This CDR3 has 15 residues. Germline V gene sequence: CDR1 SGHTS, CDR2 YDEGEE. Losses at the gene ends were 1 base for V and 7 bases for J; bases not matched to a gene: 5. The CDR3 loop reads CASSLFDSGGNEQFF. The CDR3 DNA is TGTGCCAGCAGCTTGTTTGATAGCGGGGGGAATGAGCAGTTCTTC.

The chain carries TRBV29-1 and TRBJ2-2, with a tentative D call TRBD1 (6 bases). The germline V gene encodes CDR1 SQVTM and CDR2 ANQGSEA. The CDR3 covers 15 residues. The V and J ends lost 3 bases and 2 bases respectively, with 13 bases between them. DNA of the CDR3: TGCAGCGTTGATAAGTCAGGGGTTAACACCGGGGAGCTGTTTTTT. Residues: CSVDKSGVNTGELFF.

V is TRBV7-2 and J is TRBJ2-7, with D perhaps assigned TRBD1 or TRBD2 (5 bases each). Trimming pared 5 bases from V and 6 bases from J, leaving 11 bases between. CDR3 size: 12 residues. In germline, CDR1 is SGHTA, CDR2 FQGNSA. The CDR3 loop is CASSPSRVEQYF. CDR3 coding DNA: TGTGCCAGCAGCCCTAGCAGGGTCGAGCAGTACTTC.

The chain recombines TRBV18 with TRBJ1-2, with TRBD1 identical over 8 bases. The CDR3 contains 14 residues. The germline CDR1 and CDR2 sequences are KGHSH and LQKENI. Trimming at V came to 4 bases and at J to 8 bases, leaving 9 bases not matched to a gene. The CDR3 coding sequence is TGTGCCAGCTCACTACAGGACAGGGTAGAAGGCTACACCTTC. Protein: CASSLQDRVEGYTF.

The DNA for the CDR3 is TGTGCCAGCAGTGAGAGCGGAACCTACGAGCAGTACTTC. It codes for CASSESGTYEQYF. The chain couples TRBV6-1 to TRBJ2-7; D is possibly TRBD2 (5 bases). Trimming took off 3 bases at V and 2 bases at J, with 8 bases between the two ends. CDR1 and CDR2 from the germline V gene are MNHNS and SASEGT. The CDR3 sequence is 13 residues long.

A few counts support this clone. This chain joins TRBV7-9 and TRBJ2-3, with TRBD2 matching 11 bases. V lost 3 bases and J lost 0; bases outside the gene matches: 2. CDR1 SEHNR and CDR2 FQNEAQ come from the germline V gene (reference sequence). This CDR3 spans 16 amino acids. In DNA form, the CDR3 reads TGTGCCAGCAGCTTTAGGACTAGCGGGAGCACAGATACGCAGTATTTT. It encodes CASSFRTSGSTDTQYF.

The genes are TRBV7-2 and TRBJ2-3; 7 nucleotides agree with TRBD2. This CDR3 has 17 residues. Trimming at V came to 0 bases and at J to 4 bases, leaving 10 bases not matched to a gene. Germline-derived CDR1 and CDR2 are SGHTA and FQGNSA. In DNA form, the CDR3 reads TGTGCCAGCAGCTTAGCGGGAGGGCCAGGACGGGCAGATACGCAGTATTTT. Translating it yields CASSLAGGPGRADTQYF.

J is TRBJ2-7 and V is TRBV13; no definite D call. Germline CDR1 is PRHDT and CDR2 is FYEKMQ (reference sequence). Trimming cost V 5 bases and J 0 bases, with 14 bases left between them. The CDR3 has 15 residues. DNA of the CDR3: TGTGCCAGCAGCCCTTTGGCCTCTTCCTCCTACGAGCAGTACTTC. It is translated as CASSPLASSSYEQYF.

This rearrangement joins TRBV5-8 to TRBJ2-5; 9 bases fit TRBD2. Trimming took 3 bases from V and 1 from J; bases not matched to a gene: 10. In germline, CDR1 is SGHTS, CDR2 YDEGEE. The CDR3 loop spans 17 amino acids. CDR3 in amino acids: CASSWILSGSPQETQYF. CDR3 in DNA: TGTGCCAGCAGCTGGATTCTTAGCGGGAGTCCCCAAGAGACCCAGTACTTC.

CDR3 nucleotide sequence: TGTGCCAGCAACACAGGGTTTGGTAATGAAAAACTGTTTTTT. It codes for CASNTGFGNEKLFF. This chain uses TRBV7-2 with TRBJ1-4, with D perhaps TRBD1 (6 bases). V was pared by 7 bases and J by 4 bases, with 13 bases between. The CDR3 is made up of 14 amino acids. In germline, CDR1 is SGHTA, CDR2 FQGNSA. Supplemented by reference TRBV7-2 and TRBJ1-4, the full variable domain reads GAGVSQSPSNKVTEKGKDVELRCDPISGHTALYWYRQSLGQGLEFLIYFQGNSAPDKSGLPSDRFSAERTGGSVSTLTIQRTQQEDSAVYLCASNTGFGNEKLFFGSGTQLSVL.

V gene TRBV20-1 combines with J gene TRBJ2-7; D is uncertain. The CDR3 is 11 amino acids. Trimming shortened V by 7 bases and J by 5 bases, and 12 bases separated the two germline ends. Germline V lookup: CDR1 DFQATT, CDR2 SNEGSKA (reference sequence). This chain's CDR3 is CSEAPRHEQYF. Written as DNA, the CDR3 is TGCAGTGAGGCTCCCAGGCACGAGCAGTACTTC.

This sequence joins TRBV6-5 and TRBJ2-4; the D gene is possibly TRBD2 (7 bases). The CDR3 runs 15 residues. Deletions cut 6 bases from V and 8 bases from J, with 20 bases between. CDR1 is MNHEY, CDR2 SVGAGI, per germline. The CDR3 bases are TGTGCCAGCAGCCCCCTTTTTGGGGGGGCAGACATTCAGTACTTC. Its translation: CASSPLFGGADIQYF.

The rearrangement uses TRBV7-3 and TRBJ2-3, with a tentative D call TRBD2 (6 bases). The CDR3 loop spans 14 amino acids. Germline CDR1 is SGHTA and CDR2 is FQGTGA. V lost 1 base and J 6 bases, leaving 11 bases between the germline ends. CDR3 DNA: TGTGCCAGCAGCTTAAGCCTAGCGACCGATACGCAGTATTTT. Translating it yields CASSLSLATDTQYF.

This clone was found once. The chain couples TRBV9 to TRBJ2-7; possible D gene TRBD2, 7 bases. V lost 0 bases and J 2 bases, leaving 15 bases between the germline ends. This CDR3 region has 16 residues. Germline CDR1 and CDR2: SGDLS and YYNGEE. CDR3 in amino acids: CASSVGEGGDAYEQYF. The CDR3 DNA follows: TGTGCCAGCAGCGTAGGCGAGGGGGGGGATGCCTACGAGCAGTACTTC. Looking up the rest from reference TRBV9 and TRBJ2-7 gives the full variable domain: DSGVTQTPKHLITATGQRVTLRCSPRSGDLSVYWYQQSLDQGLQFLIQYYNGEERAKGNILERFSAQQFPDLHSELNLSSLELGDSALYFCASSVGEGGDAYEQYFGPGTRLTVT.

The chain has TRBV30 and TRBJ2-3; 8 nucleotides align to TRBD1. The CDR3 loop spans 16 amino acids. Per the germline V gene, CDR1 is GTSNPN and CDR2 is SVGIG (reference sequence). With V trimmed by 4 bases and J by 4 bases, 13 bases remained unmatched. As DNA, the CDR3 is TGTGCCTGGAAAGGGGTCCACAGGGGGTTATCAGATACGCAGTATTTT. This translates into CAWKGVHRGLSDTQYF.

This chain links TRBV6-4 with TRBJ1-5; 8 nucleotides align to TRBD1. Germline-derived CDR1 and CDR2 are MRHNA and SNTAGT. The ends lost 6 bases at V and 9 bases at J; junction bases unmatched: 7. The CDR3 has 13 residues. Written as DNA, the CDR3 is TGTGCCAGCAGCGTTGACAGGGGAATGCCCCAGCATTTT. Amino acid sequence: CASSVDRGMPQHF.

The V call is TRBV15, the J call TRBJ1-4; 12 bases map to TRBD1. The V gene end was trimmed by 3 bases and the J gene end by 7 bases; junction bases not matched to a gene: 9. Germline assignment: CDR1 LNHNV and CDR2 YYDKDF (reference sequence). CDR3 size: 17 residues. As DNA, the CDR3 is TGTGCCACCAGCAGGTTCCGGGACAGGGGGCTAATTGAAAAACTGTTTTTT. It translates to CATSRFRDRGLIEKLFF. Full variable domain (missing parts from reference TRBV15 and TRBJ1-4): DAMVIQNPRYQVTQFGKPVTLSCSQTLNHNVMYWYQQKSSQAPKLLFHYYDKDFNNEADTPDNFQSRRPNTSFCFLDIRSPGLGDTAMYLCATSRFRDRGLIEKLFFGSGTQLSVL.

This chain links TRBV3-1 (or the pseudogene TRBV3-2) with TRBJ1-2, with a possible D match to TRBD1 (5 bases). The CDR3 is 12 residues long. Trimming shortened V by 4 bases and J by 8 bases, and 11 bases separated the two germline ends. Per the germline V gene, CDR1 is LGHDT and CDR2 is YNNKEL (reference sequence). The CDR3 coding sequence is TGTGCCAGCAGCCCCCGGGGACGGGGCTACACCTTC. Its protein is CASSPRGRGYTF.

This clone turned up a few times. The chain couples TRBV5-5 to TRBJ2-2; D is ambiguous. CDR3 length: 15 amino acids. Germline CDR1 SGHKS, CDR2 YYEKEE (reference sequence). V was pared by 2 bases and J by 0 bases, with 8 bases between. This CDR3 is CASSFGRTNTGELFF. The CDR3 nucleotides read TGTGCCAGCAGCTTTGGACGAACGAACACCGGGGAGCTGTTTTTT.

CDR3 in DNA: TGTGCCAGCAGTTTATTTGCAGGGGTCTATGGCTACACCTTC. Translating gives CASSLFAGVYGYTF. V gene TRBV27 combines with J gene TRBJ1-2, with a tentative D call TRBD1 (6 bases). In germline, CDR1 is MNHEY, CDR2 SMNVEV (reference sequence). The V gene lost 1 base and the J gene lost 4 bases, with 10 bases spanning the gap. The CDR3 consists of 14 residues.

The chain has TRBV20-1 and TRBJ2-1, with D uncertain. Between the trimmed V and J ends, which lost 3 bases and 5 bases, there was a span of 8 bases. The CDR3 has 12 amino acids. The germline CDR1 and CDR2 sequences are DFQATT and SNEGSKA (reference sequence). The CDR3 reads CSASSGDNEQFF. CDR3 nucleotide sequence: TGCAGTGCTAGTTCCGGAGACAATGAGCAGTTCTTC.

The chain recombines TRBV5-8 with TRBJ1-2; 7 nucleotides match TRBD1. The germline V gene has CDR1 SGHTS and CDR2 YDEGEE. V lost 4 bases, J lost 3 bases, and 6 bases stayed unmatched. The CDR3 contains 14 residues. DNA for the CDR3: TGTGCCAGCAGCCTTGGACAGGACTACTATGGCTACACCTTC. Protein: CASSLGQDYYGYTF. The whole variable domain, filled in from reference TRBV5-8 and TRBJ1-2, reads EAGVTQSPTHLIKTRGQQATLRCSPISGHTSVYWYQQALGLGLQFLLWYDEGEERNRGNFPPRFSGRQFPNYSSELNVNALELEDSALYLCASSLGQDYYGYTFGSGTRLTVV.

The chain carries TRBV10-3 and TRBJ1-2; D call uncertain. The CDR3 sequence is 11 residues long. V was clipped by 3 bases and J by 10 bases, with 9 bases between them. The germline V gene encodes CDR1 ENHRY and CDR2 SYGVKD. The CDR3 region is CAISDSASYTF. The CDR3 DNA reads as TGTGCCATCAGTGACTCCGCCTCCTACACCTTC.

The chain combines TRBV5-4 with TRBJ1-2, with 8 bases fitting TRBD1. This CDR3 has 13 amino acids. The trim removed 0 bases at V and 6 bases at J, leaving 1 base unmatched. Germline V gives CDR1 SGHNT, CDR2 YYREEE (reference sequence). DNA of the CDR3: TGTGCCAGCAGCTTGGGGACAGGGAATGGCTACACCTTC. Residues: CASSLGTGNGYTF.

The CDR3 nucleotides read TGTGCCAGCAGTATTCCGGGACAGATGAGCACCGGGGAGCTGTTTTTT. Its protein is CASSIPGQMSTGELFF. The chain joins TRBV28 to TRBJ2-2, with TRBD1 matching over 7 bases. Germline values: CDR1 MDHEN, CDR2 SYDVKM. Trimming took 5 bases from V and 4 from J; bases not matched to a gene: 10. This CDR3 has 16 residues.